The T cell receptor (beta chain) under discussion was sequenced for a study of CD8+CD57+ T cells in acquired aplastic anemia. Profiling of TCR beta VDJ combinations and CDR3 sequences used genomic DNA as template. TCRdb re-derived calls from the reads in MiXCR, one entry per CDR3 protein. In the table there are under 500,000 distinct CDR3 sequences, approximately 33% of which are singletons. The CDR3 consists of 14 residues. The germline CDR1 and CDR2 sequences are MGHDK and SYGVNS. V lost 7 bases to trimming and J lost 0 bases, with 10 bases between them. With respect to this clonotype: Its target is not known.

Patients who underwent sequencing had shown CD8+CD57+ cell expansion by flow cytometry. Study-wide findings and caveats: Patients and controls had in common twenty-nine CD8+ CDR3 sequences.

The specimen was sorted CD4+, CD8+, or CD8+CD57+ T cells (not recorded which) from PBMCs. The V call is TRBV25-1, the J call TRBJ2-1; D is perhaps TRBD1 or TRBD2 (5 bases each). This clonotype was sampled from a human donor with aplastic anemia. The chain's CDR3 is CASNLGTSYNEQFF. The CDR3 nucleotides read TGTGCCAGCAATTTGGGGACCTCCTACAATGAGCAGTTCTTC.